A single sample gave rise to the 9 T cell receptor beta chains below, sequenced in a study of T cell responses to AZD1222 COVID-19 vaccine. Libraries were prepared by immunoSEQ multiplex PCR; TCRdb keeps only in-frame clonotypes and omits some of them. The sample has about 140,000 clones; approximately 90% are singletons. The sequenced sample was peripheral blood, obtained on day 0 of AZD1222 vaccination. The receptors here all came from an adult in good health.

This clone came up a few times. The chain employs TRBV9 and TRBJ1-2; D might be TRBD1 (5 bases). The CDR3 loop spans 15 amino acids. V lost 2 bases and J 4 bases, leaving 15 bases between the germline ends. Germline CDR1 SGDLS, CDR2 YYNGEE. The CDR3 DNA reads TGTGCCAGCAGCGTTAGCTTACAGGAGGGCTATGGCTACACCTTC. This codes for CASSVSLQEGYGYTF.

The chain links TRBV10-1 to TRBJ1-6; D ambiguous. The germline gives CDR1 WNHNN, CDR2 SYGVQD (reference sequence). This CDR3 has 16 amino acids. V lost 6 bases and J 5 bases, leaving 17 bases between the germline ends. CDR3 amino acids: CASREPDRTDNSPLHF. The CDR3 DNA sequence: TGCGCCAGCAGAGAACCGGACCGTACGGATAATTCACCCCTCCACTTT.

The CDR3 loop reads CASSPVDNEQFF. The CDR3 DNA is TGTGCCAGCAGCCCGGTCGATAATGAGCAGTTCTTC. This chain connects TRBV5-6 to TRBJ2-1; D ambiguous. The germline V gene has CDR1 SGHDT and CDR2 YYEEEE. CDR3 length: 12 amino acids. Trimming left V 4 bases short and J 7 bases short, with 9 bases between.

The chain uses TRBV6-5 and TRBJ2-1, with D unclear. The germline gives CDR1 MNHEY, CDR2 SVGAGI. V lost 2 bases and J lost 9, with 11 bases in between. The CDR3 consists of 13 residues. The CDR3 sequence: CASSYASMGEQFF. CDR3 DNA: TGTGCCAGCAGTTACGCCAGTATGGGTGAGCAGTTCTTC.

This clone has only a few counts. The chain carries TRBV6-6 and TRBJ2-3; weak D call: TRBD2 (5 bases). V dropped 10 bases and J dropped 3 bases, with 20 bases sitting between them. CDR3 length: 15 residues. Germline assignment: CDR1 MNHNY and CDR2 SVGAGI (reference sequence). CDR3 residues: CATIFDRGPTDTQYF. CDR3 nucleotide sequence: TGTGCCACCATCTTCGACCGGGGTCCGACAGATACGCAGTATTTT.

The V gene is TRBV6-5, the J gene TRBJ2-1; D remains ambiguous. CDR1 is MNHEY and CDR2 is SVGAGI in the germline V gene. V lost 3 bases and J 5 bases, leaving 5 bases between the germline ends. The CDR3 totals 12 residues. CDR3 sequence (DNA): TGTGCCAGCAGTTATGGGCACAATGAGCAGTTCTTC. As protein: CASSYGHNEQFF.

The chain joins TRBV18 to TRBJ1-1, with a possible D match to TRBD1 (5 bases). The germline V and J ends were trimmed by 2 bases and 1 base, with 11 bases remaining between them. The CDR3 has 15 residues. CDR1 and CDR2 from the germline V gene are KGHSH and LQKENI. The CDR3 spells CASSPLGLTNTEAFF. The DNA for the CDR3 is TGTGCCAGCTCACCATTGGGGCTGACGAACACTGAAGCTTTCTTT.

This clone turned up a few times. The chain has TRBV14 and TRBJ2-1; D gene uncertain. Trimming stripped 0 bases from V and 10 bases from J, with 13 bases between. CDR3 length: 14 residues. Germline lookup yields CDR1 SGHDN and CDR2 FVKESK. The CDR3 protein is CASSQDKELPEQFF. The CDR3 region has the DNA TGTGCCAGCAGCCAAGACAAGGAGTTGCCCGAGCAGTTCTTC.

The chain combines TRBV2 with TRBJ2-7; 9 positions agree with TRBD2. The CDR3 spans 14 residues. Germline trimming cut 3 bases from V and 7 bases from J; bases unmatched to any gene: 7. Germline CDR1 reads SNHLY; CDR2 reads FYNNEI. The CDR3 nucleotides read TGTGCCAGCAGTGATCAAGGGACTAGCTATGAGCAGTACTTC. As protein: CASSDQGTSYEQYF.